Each of the 29 T cell receptor beta chains below was sequenced from the same sample in a study of blood T cell repertoires in COVID-19. Produced via immunoSEQ multiplex PCR; TCRdb's table is partial and in-frame only. The top ten clones hold over 2.5% of a sample with approximately 170,000 clones, 84% of them seen once. The sequenced material came from peripheral blood. These receptors were collected from a human donor with acute or convalescent COVID-19. The donor label of this sample is uncertain.

The rearrangement uses TRBV7-3 and TRBJ1-1; a weak D match, TRBD1 (5 bases). In germline, CDR1 is SGHTA, CDR2 FQGTGA. This CDR3 spans 14 amino acids. V was cut by 1 base and J by 4 bases, with 10 bases left in between. The CDR3 region is CASSLNGGVTEAFF. The CDR3 nucleotides are TGTGCCAGCAGCTTAAACGGAGGGGTCACTGAAGCTTTCTTT.

This clone appeared a few times. The chain couples TRBV2 to TRBJ2-7; TRBD1 matches 9 bases. The CDR3 sequence is 13 residues long. CDR1 SNHLY and CDR2 FYNNEI come from the germline V gene. Unmatched junction bases numbered 8, after V lost 8 bases and J lost 6 bases. CDR3 bases: TGTGCCAGCCGAGGGGGACAGGGTTTCGAGCAGTACTTC. Translating it yields CASRGGQGFEQYF.

This chain links TRBV28 with TRBJ1-2; TRBD1 agrees at 7 bases. The CDR3 extends over 16 amino acids. Germline V CDR1 and CDR2: MDHEN, SYDVKM. V was pared by 6 bases and J by 0 bases, with 10 bases of the junction left unmatched. CDR3 sequence reads: CASSLQGSAANYGYTF. CDR3 nucleotides: TGTGCCAGCAGCCTACAGGGGTCAGCAGCTAACTATGGCTACACCTTC.

This sequence joins TRBV15 and TRBJ1-1; D unresolved. Trimming removed 0 bases at V and 1 base at J, with 6 bases between. The CDR3 is 14 amino acids. Germline V gene lookup returns CDR1 LNHNV and CDR2 YYDKDF (reference sequence). The CDR3 bases are TGTGCCACCAGCAGAGACAGGCCGAACACTGAAGCTTTCTTT. Protein: CATSRDRPNTEAFF.

The chain uses TRBV18 and TRBJ2-5; D call uncertain. Deletions cut 3 bases from V and 4 bases from J, with 12 bases between. The CDR3 totals 14 residues. The germline gives CDR1 KGHSH, CDR2 LQKENI. The CDR3 DNA reads TGTGCCAGCTCACCGTCCCGTATTAGAGAGACCCAGTACTTC. Protein: CASSPSRIRETQYF.

This chain connects TRBV29-1 to TRBJ1-1, with TRBD1 as a possible D gene (6 bases). Looked up from germline, CDR1 is SQVTM and CDR2 is ANQGSEA. With 4 bases removed from V and 4 bases from J, the gap between germline ends came to 13 bases. This CDR3 has 13 amino acids. The chain's CDR3 is CSVANRVVTEAFF. CDR3 coding DNA: TGCAGCGTTGCAAACAGGGTGGTCACTGAAGCTTTCTTT.

The chain links TRBV7-2 to TRBJ2-2, with D tentatively TRBD2 (6 bases). CDR3 length equals 14 residues. The V and J ends lost 9 bases and 2 bases respectively, with 13 bases between them. The germline gives CDR1 SGHTA, CDR2 FQGNSA. CDR3 nucleotides: TGTGCCAGGTCGGACGGGAGCAACACCGGGGAGCTGTTTTTT. It translates to CARSDGSNTGELFF.

The V call is TRBV2, the J call TRBJ2-7, with 9 bases that match TRBD2. CDR1 SNHLY and CDR2 FYNNEI come from the germline V gene. This CDR3 spans 15 amino acids. The ends lost 2 bases at V and 6 bases at J; junction bases unmatched: 8. CDR3 DNA sequence: TGTGCCAGCAGTGAACCGGGCGGGGGGGCCGGCGAGCAGTACTTC. Translation: CASSEPGGGAGEQYF.

The J gene is TRBJ1-5, the V gene TRBV28, with no clear D. The CDR3 length is 12 residues. Germline V gives CDR1 MDHEN, CDR2 SYDVKM. Trimming removed 6 bases at V and 0 bases at J, with 3 bases between. The CDR3 spells CASSYSNQPQHF. The CDR3 DNA sequence: TGTGCCAGCAGCTATAGCAATCAGCCCCAGCATTTT.

The V call is TRBV9, the J call TRBJ1-2; D may be TRBD1 (5 bases). V was cut by 0 bases and J by 4 bases, with 13 bases left in between. The CDR3 extends over 15 amino acids. The germline V gene encodes CDR1 SGDLS and CDR2 YYNGEE. Here the CDR3 reads CASSVGGGDRYGYTF. Here the CDR3 DNA reads TGTGCCAGCAGCGTAGGGGGAGGGGATCGCTATGGCTACACCTTC.

This chain links TRBV6-5 with TRBJ2-3, with 8 bases fitting TRBD2. The germline gives CDR1 MNHEY, CDR2 SVGAGI. The CDR3 consists of 12 residues. V lost 7 bases and J lost 4; bases outside the gene matches: 1. The CDR3 here is CASTGGADTQYF. CDR3 nucleotides: TGTGCCAGCACGGGGGGGGCAGATACGCAGTATTTT.

This clone occurred once. V and J are TRBV18 and TRBJ1-4, with TRBD1 matching over 7 bases. V lost 3 bases, J lost 7 bases, and 2 bases stayed unmatched. This CDR3 has 13 amino acids. In germline, CDR1 is KGHSH, CDR2 LQKENI. This CDR3 is CASSPGQAEKLFF. CDR3 DNA: TGTGCCAGCTCACCCGGACAGGCTGAAAAACTGTTTTTT.

The V and J genes are TRBV15 and TRBJ1-5, with D hard to call. This CDR3 has 12 residues. Germline V lookup: CDR1 LNHNV, CDR2 YYDKDF (reference sequence). V lost 5 bases and J lost 4, with 6 bases in between. CDR3 protein: CATSGFNQPQHF. CDR3 nucleotides: TGTGCCACCAGCGGCTTTAATCAGCCCCAGCATTTT.

The chain recombines TRBV5-1 with TRBJ1-5; 7 nucleotides match TRBD1. Germline V lookup: CDR1 SGHRS, CDR2 YFSETQ. With V trimmed by 0 bases and J by 2 bases, 5 bases remained unmatched. The CDR3 is 16 residues long. The CDR3 coding sequence is TGCGCCAGCAGCTTGGGGGACAGTAAGGGCAATCAGCCCCAGCATTTT. Protein sequence: CASSLGDSKGNQPQHF.

V usage is TRBV19 and J usage is TRBJ2-7; D ambiguous. Trimming took 1 base from V and 4 from J, leaving 8 bases between them. There are 13 residues in the CDR3. Germline V gene data show CDR1 as LNHDA and CDR2 as SQIVND (reference sequence). CDR3 bases: TGTGCCAGTAGTATAGGGTCGGGTTACGAGCAGTACTTC. This encodes CASSIGSGYEQYF.

This sequence joins TRBV28 and TRBJ2-2, with a possible D match to TRBD2 (5 bases). Trimming took 6 bases from V and 6 from J, leaving 17 bases between them. The CDR3 totals 15 residues. Germline V gives CDR1 MDHEN, CDR2 SYDVKM. In nucleotides, the CDR3 is TGTGCCAGCAGCCTCGAGGTTCCGGGGTCCGGGGAGCTGTTTTTT. Residues: CASSLEVPGSGELFF.

This chain links TRBV2 with TRBJ1-5; possibly TRBD1 for D (5 bases). Germline CDR1 reads SNHLY; CDR2 reads FYNNEI. Trimming left V 7 bases short and J 6 bases short, with 13 bases between. This CDR3 spans 13 amino acids. This CDR3 reads CASTIRGGQPQHF. The CDR3 DNA is TGTGCCAGCACCATTCGGGGGGGTCAGCCCCAGCATTTT. The entire variable domain, with the rest obtained from reference TRBV2 and TRBJ1-5, is as follows: EPEVTQTPSHQVTQMGQEVILRCVPISNHLYFYWYRQILGQKVEFLVSFYNNEISEKSEIFDDQFSVERPDGSNFTLKIRSTKLEDSAMYFCASTIRGGQPQHFGDGTRLSIL.

The chain links TRBV19 to TRBJ1-4; 11 nucleotides match TRBD1. Trimming removed 8 bases from V and 0 bases from J; junction bases left unmatched: 5. Germline values: CDR1 LNHDA, CDR2 SQIVND (reference sequence). CDR3 length: 16 residues. The CDR3 nucleotides are TGTGCCAGTGGCGGGACAGGGGGATCAACTAATGAAAAACTGTTTTTT. It translates to CASGGTGGSTNEKLFF.

The rearrangement uses TRBV19 and TRBJ1-5; maybe TRBD1 (6 bases). Germline lookup yields CDR1 LNHDA and CDR2 SQIVND (reference sequence). CDR3 length: 15 residues. Trimming removed 4 bases at V and 0 bases at J, with 10 bases between. Here the CDR3 reads CASSKGVDSNQPQHF. The CDR3 DNA sequence: TGTGCCAGTAGTAAGGGGGTGGATAGCAATCAGCCCCAGCATTTT.

The chain uses TRBV2 and TRBJ1-6; weak D call: TRBD1 (5 bases). V was shortened by 4 bases and J by 8 bases, with 9 bases between the two germline ends. Germline V CDR1 and CDR2: SNHLY, FYNNEI. The CDR3 is 13 residues long. CDR3 residues: CASSVGGDSPLHF. The CDR3, as DNA: TGTGCCAGCAGTGTGGGGGGTGATTCACCCCTCCACTTT.

The rearrangement links TRBV6-6 to TRBJ2-5, with 11 positions matching TRBD1. The ends lost 5 bases at V and 3 bases at J; junction bases unmatched: 14. The CDR3 is 18 amino acids. From germline, CDR1 is MNHNY and CDR2 SVGAGI (reference sequence). The CDR3 loop is CASSPKPHAGQGEETQYF. In nucleotides, the CDR3 is TGTGCCAGCAGTCCTAAGCCGCACGCGGGACAGGGGGAAGAGACCCAGTACTTC.

The chain couples TRBV9 to TRBJ2-1; 13 bases line up with TRBD2. Germline lookup yields CDR1 SGDLS and CDR2 YYNGEE. The CDR3 is 15 amino acids. After removal of 4 bases from V and 10 bases from J, the junction contained 8 bases not matched to a gene. CDR3 nucleotides: TGTGCCAGCAGCCCGCGGACTAGCGGGGGCCCAGAGCAGTTCTTC. This gives the protein CASSPRTSGGPEQFF. Combining the CDR3 with reference TRBV9 and TRBJ2-1 gives the whole variable domain DSGVTQTPKHLITATGQRVTLRCSPRSGDLSVYWYQQSLDQGLQFLIQYYNGEERAKGNILERFSAQQFPDLHSELNLSSLELGDSALYFCASSPRTSGGPEQFFGPGTRLTVL.

This sequence joins TRBV11-2 and TRBJ1-3, with D possibly being TRBD1 (6 bases). Germline V gene data show CDR1 as SGHAT and CDR2 as FQNNGV. Trimming pared 5 bases from V and 3 bases from J, leaving 11 bases between. This CDR3 has 14 amino acids. CDR3 sequence reads: CASSPGGGGNTIYF. The CDR3 nucleotides read TGTGCCAGCAGCCCGGGGGGCGGTGGAAACACCATATATTTT. The full variable domain, completed using reference TRBV11-2 and TRBJ1-3, is EAGVAQSPRYKIIEKRQSVAFWCNPISGHATLYWYQQILGQGPKLLIQFQNNGVVDDSQLPKDRFSAERLKGVDSTLKIQPAKLEDSAVYLCASSPGGGGNTIYFGEGSWLTVV.

The rearrangement uses TRBV9 and TRBJ1-5; 9 positions agree with TRBD1. V was clipped by 2 bases and J by 2 bases; unmatched bases: 2. The CDR3 runs to 15 residues. The V gene's germline CDR1 is SGDLS and CDR2 YYNGEE. CDR3 in DNA: TGTGCCAGCAGCGTGGGACAGGGACGCAATCAGCCCCAGCATTTT. This encodes CASSVGQGRNQPQHF.

V is TRBV11-2 and J is TRBJ2-3, with TRBD2 identical over 16 bases. With V trimmed by 5 bases and J by 3 bases, 8 bases remained unmatched. Germline lookup yields CDR1 SGHAT and CDR2 FQNNGV. The CDR3 has 18 amino acids. The CDR3 nucleotides read TGTGCCAGCAGCCGCGGGACTAGCGGGAGGGGCGGAACAGATACGCAGTATTTT. Translated, it gives CASSRGTSGRGGTDTQYF.

V is TRBV30 and J is TRBJ1-6; 8 nucleotides agree with TRBD1. The V gene's germline CDR1 is GTSNPN and CDR2 SVGIG (reference sequence). The CDR3 sequence is 20 residues long. With V trimmed by 0 bases and J by 5 bases, 18 bases remained unmatched. CDR3 sequence (DNA): TGTGCCTGGAGTGTCCTAGGGCCAGGGGGCGTCTGGTTGGATAATTCACCCCTCCACTTT. Translated: CAWSVLGPGGVWLDNSPLHF.

The J gene is TRBJ1-1, the V gene TRBV5-5; D is undetermined. The CDR3 has 15 amino acids. The V gene's germline CDR1 is SGHKS and CDR2 YYEKEE (reference sequence). V was pared by 0 bases and J by 4 bases, with 13 bases between. This chain's CDR3 is CASSLGAGFPTEAFF. The CDR3 DNA reads TGTGCCAGCAGCTTGGGAGCCGGTTTCCCCACTGAAGCTTTCTTT.

The V gene is TRBV6-6, the J gene TRBJ2-7, with TRBD2 matching over 9 bases. From germline, CDR1 is MNHNY and CDR2 SVGAGI (reference sequence). The junction had 4 bases not matched to a gene; V was cut back by 2 bases and J by 2 bases. There are 15 residues in the CDR3. CDR3 in DNA: TGTGCCAGCAGTTACGAGGGCGGGGGGGCCTACGAGCAGTACTTC. This sequence encodes CASSYEGGGAYEQYF.

The chain carries TRBV21-1 and TRBJ2-1; the table names TRBD2, a call not compared with the DNA. TRBV21-1 is a pseudogene. The CDR3 runs 19 residues. CDR3 sequence (DNA): TGTGCCAGCAGCAAGGGAATATCTAGCGGGAGGGCCGAGAGCAATGAGCAGTTCTTC. Translated: CASSKGISSGRAESNEQFF.